This paragraph reports one TCR beta chain. Antigen: not known. The V end was cut by 1 base, the J end by 6 bases, with 15 bases between. CDR1 and CDR2 (germline): MDHEN, SYDVKM. The CDR3 runs 15 residues. These data belong to a study of T cell responses to AZD1222 COVID-19 vaccine. Study outcomes and limitations: Donors were largely white British and mainly female; clonal diversity was possibly underestimated.

Assay: immunoSEQ multiplex PCR; the TCRdb copy retains only in-frame clones and omits some. The table has tens of thousands of clones, 80% to 90% seen once. This specimen consisted of peripheral blood, obtained 28 days after the second AZD1222 dose. The receptor's source is an adult who received the AZD1222 COVID-19 vaccine. This chain links TRBV28 with TRBJ1-2, with D tentatively TRBD1 (6 bases). In nucleotides, the CDR3 is TGTGCCAGCAGTTTATATATTACAGGGTGGCATGGCTACACCTTC. Amino acids: CASSLYITGWHGYTF.